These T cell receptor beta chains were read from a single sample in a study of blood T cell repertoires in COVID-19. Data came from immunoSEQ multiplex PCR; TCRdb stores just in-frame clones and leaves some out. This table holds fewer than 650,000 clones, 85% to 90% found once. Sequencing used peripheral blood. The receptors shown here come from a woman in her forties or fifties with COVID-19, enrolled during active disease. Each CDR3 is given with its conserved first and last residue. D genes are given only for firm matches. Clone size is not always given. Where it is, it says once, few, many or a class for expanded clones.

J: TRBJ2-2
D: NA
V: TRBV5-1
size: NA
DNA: TGCGCCAGCAGCTCTTCCCCGGGCGGGGAGCTGTTTTTT
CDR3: CASSSSPGGELFF

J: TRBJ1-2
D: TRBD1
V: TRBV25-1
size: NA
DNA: TGTGCCAGCAGCCCCGACAGGGATTATGGCTACACCTTC
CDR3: CASSPDRDYGYTF

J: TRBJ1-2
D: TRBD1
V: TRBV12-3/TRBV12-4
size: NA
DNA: TGTGCCAGCAGCCCTACAGGGGTTGGTGGCTACACCTTC
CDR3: CASSPTGVGGYTF

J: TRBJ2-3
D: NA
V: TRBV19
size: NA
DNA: TGTGCCAGTAGTATTCCGAGGGCAGACACAGATACGCAGTATTTT
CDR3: CASSIPRADTDTQYF

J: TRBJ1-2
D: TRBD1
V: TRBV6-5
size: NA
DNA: TGTGCCAGCAGCTGGGACAGGACAGTCTATGGCTACACCTTC
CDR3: CASSWDRTVYGYTF

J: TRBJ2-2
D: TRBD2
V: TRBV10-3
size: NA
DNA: TGTGCCATCAGTGAGTCTCCCGGGACTAGCGGGGGGAGCACCGGGGAGCTGTTTTTT
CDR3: CAISESPGTSGGSTGELFF

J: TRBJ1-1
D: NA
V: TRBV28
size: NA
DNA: TGTGCCAGCATGCTTTCTAGGGCGGGGAACACTGAAGCTTTCTTT
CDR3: CASMLSRAGNTEAFF

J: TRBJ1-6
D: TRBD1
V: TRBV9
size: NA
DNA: TGTGCCAGCAGCTTAGGACAGGGAAATTCACCCCTCCACTTT
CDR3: CASSLGQGNSPLHF

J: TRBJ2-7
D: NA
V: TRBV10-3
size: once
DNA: TGTGCCATCAGTTTGACATCAGGAATGCGCGAGCAGTACTTC
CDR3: CAISLTSGMREQYF

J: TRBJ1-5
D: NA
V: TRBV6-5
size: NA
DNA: TGTGCCAGCAGCCGCGGAGGGGTCGGCAATCAGCCCCAGCATTTT
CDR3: CASSRGGVGNQPQHF

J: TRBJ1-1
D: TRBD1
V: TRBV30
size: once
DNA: TGTGCCTGGAGTGAATGGACAGGGACCGATAGAAACACTGAAGCTTTCTTT
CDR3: CAWSEWTGTDRNTEAFF

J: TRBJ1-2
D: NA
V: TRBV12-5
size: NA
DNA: TGTGCTAGTGGTTTGGTTCCCGGGAGTGACTATGGCTACACCTTC
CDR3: CASGLVPGSDYGYTF

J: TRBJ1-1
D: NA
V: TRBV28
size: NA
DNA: TGTGCCAGCAGGCGACACACAGTGAGGAACACTGAAGCTTTCTTT
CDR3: CASRRHTVRNTEAFF

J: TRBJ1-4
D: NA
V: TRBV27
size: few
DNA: TGTGCCAGCAGTTCCCCGGTACGACGGGGAAAACTGTTTTTT
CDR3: CASSSPVRRGKLFF

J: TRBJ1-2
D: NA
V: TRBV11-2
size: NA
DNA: TGTGCCAGCAGCTTAGGGTCGGGGGATGGCTACACCTTC
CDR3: CASSLGSGDGYTF

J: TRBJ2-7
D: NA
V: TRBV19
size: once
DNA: TGTGCCAGTAGTATAGCAGGGTACGAGCAGTACTTC
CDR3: CASSIAGYEQYF

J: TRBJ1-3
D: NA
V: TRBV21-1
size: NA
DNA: TGTGCAGTCCCGGGACAGGTTTTCTCTGGAAACACCATATATTTT
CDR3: CAVPGQVFSGNTIYF

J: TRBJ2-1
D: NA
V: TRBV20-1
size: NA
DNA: TGCAGTTCATCCACCTACAATGAGCAGTTCTTC
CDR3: CSSSTYNEQFF

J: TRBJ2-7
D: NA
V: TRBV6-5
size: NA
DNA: TGTGCCAGCACGGCAGGGAACACCTACGAGCAGTACTTC
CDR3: CASTAGNTYEQYF

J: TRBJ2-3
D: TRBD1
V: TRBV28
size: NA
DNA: TGTGCCAGCAGAGACAGGGGGACAGATACGCAGTATTTT
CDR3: CASRDRGTDTQYF

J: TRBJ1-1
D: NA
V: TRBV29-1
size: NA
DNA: TGCAGCGTTACAGGAGGGGTCACTGAAGCTTTCTTT
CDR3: CSVTGGVTEAFF

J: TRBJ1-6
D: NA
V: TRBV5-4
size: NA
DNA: TGTGCCAGCAGCTTGGCCGCAGGGGAACCCCTCCACTTT
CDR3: CASSLAAGEPLHF

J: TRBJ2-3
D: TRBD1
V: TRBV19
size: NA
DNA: TGTGCCAGTTCCCCGACAGGGGGTACAGATACGCAGTATTTT
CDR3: CASSPTGGTDTQYF

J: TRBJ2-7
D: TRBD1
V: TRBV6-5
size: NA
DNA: TGTGCCAGCAGTCCCAGGGGGCTCACCTACGAGCAGTACTTC
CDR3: CASSPRGLTYEQYF

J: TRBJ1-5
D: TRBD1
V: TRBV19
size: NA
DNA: TGTGCCAGTAGTGTCACAGGGGCTGGGACCAATCAGCCCCAGCATTTT
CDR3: CASSVTGAGTNQPQHF

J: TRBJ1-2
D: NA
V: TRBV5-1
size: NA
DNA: TGCGCCAGCAGCTTAGACAGAAACTATGGCTACACCTTC
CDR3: CASSLDRNYGYTF

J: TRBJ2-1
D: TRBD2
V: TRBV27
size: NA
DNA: TGTGCCAGCAGTCCAGGACTAGTCCCACAGTTCTTC
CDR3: CASSPGLVPQFF

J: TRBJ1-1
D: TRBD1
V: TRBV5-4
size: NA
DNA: TGTGCCAGCAGACGGACAGGGATGAACACTGAAGCTTTCTTT
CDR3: CASRRTGMNTEAFF

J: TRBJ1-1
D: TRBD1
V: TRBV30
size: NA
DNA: TGTGCCTGGGGGGACAGGGTCACTGAAGCTTTCTTT
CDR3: CAWGDRVTEAFF